The present TCR beta chain was sequenced within a study of neurological immune-mediated disorders. Study outcomes and limitations: Falling below healthy controls, multiple sclerosis showed the least TCR clonal expansion, while HTLV-1-associated myelopathy showed the most.

The CDR3 runs 14 residues. The V gene lost 4 bases and the J gene lost 3 bases, with 14 bases spanning the gap. CDR1 and CDR2 (germline): GTSNPN, SVGIG (reference sequence). This clonotype was seen a handful of times. What it binds is unknown. The cDNA was synthesized by 5'RACE incorporating 10-nucleotide random UMIs. TCRdb re-analysed the 5' RACE reads in MiXCR, keeping a single row per CDR3 protein. The sample gives around 48,000 distinct CDR3 sequences, 10% of which show up once; about 20% is in the top ten. Sequencing was carried out using PBMCs. This TCR derives from a middle-aged woman with HTLV-1-associated myelopathy (HAM/TSP). The chain couples TRBV30 to TRBJ2-3; maybe TRBD2 (5 bases). The DNA for the CDR3 is TGTGCCTGGATGGATGTGAGCGGAACAGATACGCAGTATTTT. Its protein is CAWMDVSGTDTQYF.